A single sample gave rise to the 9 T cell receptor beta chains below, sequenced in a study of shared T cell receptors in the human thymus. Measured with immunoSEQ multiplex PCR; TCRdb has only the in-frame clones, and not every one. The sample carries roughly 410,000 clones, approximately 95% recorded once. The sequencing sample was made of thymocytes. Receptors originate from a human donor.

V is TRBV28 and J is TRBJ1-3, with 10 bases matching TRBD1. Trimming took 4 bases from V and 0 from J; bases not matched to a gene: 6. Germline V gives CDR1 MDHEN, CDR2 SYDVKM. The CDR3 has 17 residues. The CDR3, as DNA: TGTGCCAGCAGTTCAACAGGGACAGGGGACTCTGGAAACACCATATATTTT. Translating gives CASSSTGTGDSGNTIYF.

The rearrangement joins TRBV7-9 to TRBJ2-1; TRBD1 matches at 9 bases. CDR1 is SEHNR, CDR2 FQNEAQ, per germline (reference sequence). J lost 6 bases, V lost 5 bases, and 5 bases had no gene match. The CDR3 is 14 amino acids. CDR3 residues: CASSPGTGRNEQFF. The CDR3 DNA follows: TGTGCCAGCAGCCCCGGGACAGGGCGCAATGAGCAGTTCTTC.

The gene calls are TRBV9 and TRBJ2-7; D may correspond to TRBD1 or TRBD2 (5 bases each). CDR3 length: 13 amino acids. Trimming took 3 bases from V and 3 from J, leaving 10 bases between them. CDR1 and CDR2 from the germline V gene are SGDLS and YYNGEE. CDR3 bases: TGTGCCAGCAGCGGGGGACGGAACTACGAGCAGTACTTC. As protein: CASSGGRNYEQYF.

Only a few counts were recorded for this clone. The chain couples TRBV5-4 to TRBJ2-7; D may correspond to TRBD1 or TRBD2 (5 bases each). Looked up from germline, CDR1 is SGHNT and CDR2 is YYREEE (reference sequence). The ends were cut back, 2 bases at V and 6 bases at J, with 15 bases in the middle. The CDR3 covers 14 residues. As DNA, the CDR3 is TGTGCCAGCAGCTTTTTCGGGCAGGGAGTCGAGCAGTACTTC. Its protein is CASSFFGQGVEQYF.

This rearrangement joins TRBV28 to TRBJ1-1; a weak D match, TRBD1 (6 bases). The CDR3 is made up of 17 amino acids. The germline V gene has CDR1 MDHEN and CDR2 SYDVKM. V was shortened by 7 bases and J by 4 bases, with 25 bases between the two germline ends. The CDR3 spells CASTGGAARGKGTEAFF. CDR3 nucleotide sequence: TGTGCCAGCACCGGGGGCGCGGCAAGGGGAAAGGGCACTGAAGCTTTCTTT.

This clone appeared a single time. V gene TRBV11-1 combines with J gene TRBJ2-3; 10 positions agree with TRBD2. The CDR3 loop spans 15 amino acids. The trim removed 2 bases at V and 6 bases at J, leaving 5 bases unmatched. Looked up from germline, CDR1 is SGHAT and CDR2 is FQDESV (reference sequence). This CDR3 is CASSLRASGSDTQYF. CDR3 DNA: TGTGCCAGCAGCTTACGTGCTAGCGGGAGTGATACGCAGTATTTT.

Here the CDR3 DNA reads TGTGCCAGCAGGCCCACTTCACAGGGTAGGGGTTGGGGGTGTAGCAATCAGCCCCAGCATTTT. It is translated as CASRPTSQGRGWGCSNQPQHF. This chain joins TRBV27 and TRBJ1-5, with D maybe TRBD1 (6 bases). The CDR3 length is 21 residues. Trimming pared 6 bases from V and 0 bases from J, leaving 30 bases between. Germline CDR1 is MNHEY and CDR2 is SMNVEV (reference sequence).

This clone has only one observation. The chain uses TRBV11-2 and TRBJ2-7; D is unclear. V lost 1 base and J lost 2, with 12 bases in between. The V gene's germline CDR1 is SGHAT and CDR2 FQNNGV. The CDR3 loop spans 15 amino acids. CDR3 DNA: TGTGCCAGCAGCTTAGGGGGTGTTTTCACCTACGAGCAGTACTTC. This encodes CASSLGGVFTYEQYF.

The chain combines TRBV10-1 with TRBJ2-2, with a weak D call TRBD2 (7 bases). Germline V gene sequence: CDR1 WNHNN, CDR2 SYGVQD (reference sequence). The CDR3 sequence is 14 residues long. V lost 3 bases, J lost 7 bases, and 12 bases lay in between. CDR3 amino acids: CASSERGADGELFF. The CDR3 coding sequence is TGCGCCAGCAGTGAACGGGGGGCGGACGGGGAGCTGTTTTTT.